The clone carrying this T cell receptor beta chain occurred many times. Each CDR3 protein gets one entry after TCRdb re-called the reads with MiXCR. The repertoire holds hundreds of thousands of distinct CDR3 sequences, with approximately 24% as singletons. The data belong to a study of T cell repertoires in cytomegalovirus infection. Study-level information: TCR beta signatures that were public indicated CMV infection and matching HLA type.

Germline V CDR1 and CDR2: SGHTA, FQGNSA. This CDR3 region has 14 residues. Germline trimming cut 5 bases from V and 5 bases from J; bases unmatched to any gene: 7. Sequenced input: CD8+ T cells from PBMCs. The TCR sequence derives from a human donor in good health (CMV status not recorded). Some clones in this sample may be carry-over from other donors' samples. The chain is built from TRBV7-2 and TRBJ2-3; 7 bases match TRBD1. The CDR3 protein is CASSLQGFLDTQYF. As DNA, the CDR3 is TGTGCCAGCAGCCTACAGGGGTTTCTAGATACGCAGTATTTT.